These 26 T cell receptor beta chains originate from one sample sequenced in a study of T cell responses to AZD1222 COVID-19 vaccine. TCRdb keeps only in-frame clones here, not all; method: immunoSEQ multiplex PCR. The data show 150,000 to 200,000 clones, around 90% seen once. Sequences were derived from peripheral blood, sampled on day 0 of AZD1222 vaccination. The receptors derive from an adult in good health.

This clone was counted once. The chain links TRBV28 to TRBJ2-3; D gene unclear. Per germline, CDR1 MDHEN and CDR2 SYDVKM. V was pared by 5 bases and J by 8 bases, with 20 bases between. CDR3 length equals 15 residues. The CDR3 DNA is TGTGCCAGCAGTCCCGGGCTCCCGGAGCTTGGTACGCAGTATTTT. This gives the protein CASSPGLPELGTQYF.

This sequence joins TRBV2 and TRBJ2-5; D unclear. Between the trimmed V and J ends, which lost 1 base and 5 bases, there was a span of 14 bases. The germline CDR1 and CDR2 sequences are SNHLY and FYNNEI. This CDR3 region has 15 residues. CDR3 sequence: CASSEEVGYFETQYF. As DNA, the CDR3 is TGTGCCAGCAGTGAAGAGGTAGGGTACTTTGAGACCCAGTACTTC. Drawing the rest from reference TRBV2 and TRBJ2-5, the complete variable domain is EPEVTQTPSHQVTQMGQEVILRCVPISNHLYFYWYRQILGQKVEFLVSFYNNEISEKSEIFDDQFSVERPDGSNFTLKIRSTKLEDSAMYFCASSEEVGYFETQYFGPGTRLLVL.

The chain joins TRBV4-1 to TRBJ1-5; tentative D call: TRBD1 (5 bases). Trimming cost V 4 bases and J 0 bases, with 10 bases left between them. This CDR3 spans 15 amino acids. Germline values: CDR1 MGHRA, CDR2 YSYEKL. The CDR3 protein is CASSLKTDSNQPQHF. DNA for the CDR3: TGCGCCAGCAGCCTAAAGACAGATAGCAATCAGCCCCAGCATTTT.

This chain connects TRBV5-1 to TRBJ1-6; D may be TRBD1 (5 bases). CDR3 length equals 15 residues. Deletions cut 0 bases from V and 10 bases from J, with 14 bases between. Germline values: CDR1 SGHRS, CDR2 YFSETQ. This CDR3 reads CASSLVAGQDSPLHF. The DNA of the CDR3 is TGCGCCAGCAGCTTGGTAGCAGGGCAAGACTCACCCCTCCACTTT.

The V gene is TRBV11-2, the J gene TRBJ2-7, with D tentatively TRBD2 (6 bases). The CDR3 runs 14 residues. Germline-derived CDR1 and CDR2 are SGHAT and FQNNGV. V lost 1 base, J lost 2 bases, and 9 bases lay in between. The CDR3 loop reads CASSLGTITYEQYF. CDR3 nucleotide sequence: TGTGCCAGCAGCTTAGGGACTATTACCTACGAGCAGTACTTC.

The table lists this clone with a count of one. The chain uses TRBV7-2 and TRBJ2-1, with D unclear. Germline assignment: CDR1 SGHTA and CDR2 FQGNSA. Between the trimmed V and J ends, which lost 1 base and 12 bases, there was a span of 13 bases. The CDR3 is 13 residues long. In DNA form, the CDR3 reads TGTGCCAGCAGCTTAGATTTTGCTGGAGTGCAGTTCTTC. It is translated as CASSLDFAGVQFF.

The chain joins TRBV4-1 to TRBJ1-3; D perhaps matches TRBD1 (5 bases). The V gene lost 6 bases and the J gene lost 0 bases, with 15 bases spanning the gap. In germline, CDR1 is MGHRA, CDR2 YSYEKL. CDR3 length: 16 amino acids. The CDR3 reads CASSPSGPNSGNTIYF. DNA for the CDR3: TGCGCCAGCAGTCCATCGGGACCTAACTCTGGAAACACCATATATTTT.

The CDR3 reads CASRQVVGEKLFF. The CDR3 nucleotides are TGTGCCAGCCGGCAGGTAGTTGGTGAAAAACTGTTTTTT. The chain has TRBV25-1 and TRBJ1-4; unclear D gene. The germline gives CDR1 MGHDK, CDR2 SYGVNS. V was trimmed by 8 bases and J by 7 bases, leaving 14 bases between them. The CDR3 consists of 13 residues.

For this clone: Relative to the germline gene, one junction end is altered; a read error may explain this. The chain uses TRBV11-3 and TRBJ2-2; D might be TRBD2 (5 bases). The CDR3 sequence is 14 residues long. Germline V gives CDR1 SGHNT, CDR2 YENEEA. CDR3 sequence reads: CASSSPLGTGKLFF. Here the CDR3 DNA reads TGTGCCAGCAGCAGCCCATTAGGTACCGGGAAGCTGTTTTTT.

CDR3 region: CASSHTGIRDYEQYF. The DNA for the CDR3 is TGTGCCAGCAGTCATACAGGGATTCGGGACTACGAGCAGTACTTC. The chain employs TRBV6-5 and TRBJ2-7, with D maybe TRBD1 (6 bases). CDR1 is MNHEY, CDR2 SVGAGI, per germline. The CDR3 is 15 residues long. V was pared by 5 bases and J by 3 bases, with 17 bases between.

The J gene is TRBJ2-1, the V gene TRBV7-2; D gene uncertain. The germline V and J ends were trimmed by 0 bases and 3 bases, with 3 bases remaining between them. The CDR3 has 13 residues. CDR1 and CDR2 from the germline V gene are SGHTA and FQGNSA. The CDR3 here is CASSLASYNEQFF. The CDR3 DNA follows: TGTGCCAGCAGCTTAGCGAGCTACAATGAGCAGTTCTTC.

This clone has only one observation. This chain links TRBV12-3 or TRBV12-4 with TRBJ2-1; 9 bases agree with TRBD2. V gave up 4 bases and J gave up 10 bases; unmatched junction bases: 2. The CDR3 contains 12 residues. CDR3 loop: CASSSGTSEQFF. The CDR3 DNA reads TGTGCCAGCAGTTCTGGGACTAGCGAGCAGTTCTTC.

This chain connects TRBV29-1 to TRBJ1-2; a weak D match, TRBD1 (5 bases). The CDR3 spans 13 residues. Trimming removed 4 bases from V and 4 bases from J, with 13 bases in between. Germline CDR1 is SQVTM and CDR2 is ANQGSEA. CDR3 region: CSVGSGTGYGYTF. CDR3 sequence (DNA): TGCAGCGTTGGCTCCGGGACGGGCTATGGCTACACCTTC.

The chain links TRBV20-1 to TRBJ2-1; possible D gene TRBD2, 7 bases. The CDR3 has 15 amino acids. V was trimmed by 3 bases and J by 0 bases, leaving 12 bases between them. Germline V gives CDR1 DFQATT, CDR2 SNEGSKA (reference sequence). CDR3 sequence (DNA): TGCAGTGCTAGTAGGGGGGGGAGCTCCTACAATGAGCAGTTCTTC. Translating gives CSASRGGSSYNEQFF.

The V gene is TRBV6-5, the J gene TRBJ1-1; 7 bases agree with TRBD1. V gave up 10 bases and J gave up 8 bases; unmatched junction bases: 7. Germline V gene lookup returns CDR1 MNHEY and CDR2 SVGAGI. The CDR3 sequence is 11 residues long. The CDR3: CATVWTGEAFF. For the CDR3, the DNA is TGTGCCACCGTATGGACAGGAGAAGCTTTCTTT.

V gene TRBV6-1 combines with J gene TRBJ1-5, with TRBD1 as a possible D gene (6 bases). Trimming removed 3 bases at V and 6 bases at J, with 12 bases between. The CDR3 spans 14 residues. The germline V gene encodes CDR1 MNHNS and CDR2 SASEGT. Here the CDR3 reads CASSDTGLGQPQHF. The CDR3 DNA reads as TGTGCCAGCAGTGACACAGGGTTGGGTCAGCCCCAGCATTTT.

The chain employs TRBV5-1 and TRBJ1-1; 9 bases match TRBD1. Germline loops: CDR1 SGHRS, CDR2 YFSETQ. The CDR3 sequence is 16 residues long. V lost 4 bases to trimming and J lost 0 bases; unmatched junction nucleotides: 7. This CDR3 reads CASSQGTGNMNTEAFF. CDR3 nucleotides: TGCGCCAGCAGCCAAGGGACAGGGAACATGAACACTGAAGCTTTCTTT.

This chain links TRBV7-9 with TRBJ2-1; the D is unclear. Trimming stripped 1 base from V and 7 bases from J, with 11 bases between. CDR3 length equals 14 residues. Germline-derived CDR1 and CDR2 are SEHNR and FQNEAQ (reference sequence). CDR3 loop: CASSLEGSPNEQFF. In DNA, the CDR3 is TGTGCCAGCAGCTTAGAGGGCAGTCCGAATGAGCAGTTCTTC.

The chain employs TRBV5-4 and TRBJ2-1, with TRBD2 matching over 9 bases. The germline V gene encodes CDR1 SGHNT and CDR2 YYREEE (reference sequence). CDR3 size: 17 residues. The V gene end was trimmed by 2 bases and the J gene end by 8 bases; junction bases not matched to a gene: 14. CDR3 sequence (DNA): TGTGCCAGCAGCTTATATCGGTCTAGCGGGATTGGGGATGAGCAGTTCTTC. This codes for CASSLYRSSGIGDEQFF.

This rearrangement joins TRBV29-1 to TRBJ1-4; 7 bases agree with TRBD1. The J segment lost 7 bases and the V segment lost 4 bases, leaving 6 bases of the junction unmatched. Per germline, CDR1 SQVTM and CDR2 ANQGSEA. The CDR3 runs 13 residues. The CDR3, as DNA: TGCAGCGTTGGTGGAGGGGGCAGTGAAAAACTGTTTTTT. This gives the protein CSVGGGGSEKLFF.

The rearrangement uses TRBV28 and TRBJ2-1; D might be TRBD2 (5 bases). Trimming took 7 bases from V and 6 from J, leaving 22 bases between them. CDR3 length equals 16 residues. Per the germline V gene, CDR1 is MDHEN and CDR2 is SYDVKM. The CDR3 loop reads CASMNRAGPTFNEQFF. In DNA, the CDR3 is TGTGCCAGCATGAATCGGGCGGGCCCCACTTTCAATGAGCAGTTCTTC.

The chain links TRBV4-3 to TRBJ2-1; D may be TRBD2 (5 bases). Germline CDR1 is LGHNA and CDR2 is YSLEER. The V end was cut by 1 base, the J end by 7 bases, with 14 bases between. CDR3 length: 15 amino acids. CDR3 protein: CASSQVSGARNEQFF. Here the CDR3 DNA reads TGCGCCAGCAGCCAAGTAAGCGGCGCCCGGAATGAGCAGTTCTTC.

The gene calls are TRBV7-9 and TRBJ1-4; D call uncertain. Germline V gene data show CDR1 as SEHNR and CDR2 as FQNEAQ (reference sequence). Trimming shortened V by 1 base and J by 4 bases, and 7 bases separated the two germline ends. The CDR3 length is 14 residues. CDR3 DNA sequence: TGTGCCAGCAGCTTAGGGCAGCTTAATGAAAAACTGTTTTTT. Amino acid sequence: CASSLGQLNEKLFF.

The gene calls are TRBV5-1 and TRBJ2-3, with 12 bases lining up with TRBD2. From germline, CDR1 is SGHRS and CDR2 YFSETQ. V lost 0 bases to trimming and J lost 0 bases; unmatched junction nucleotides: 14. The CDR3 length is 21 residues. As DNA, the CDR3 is TGCGCCAGCAGCTTGGGGCGACTAGCGGGGGCGTTGTTACCTAGCACAGATACGCAGTATTTT. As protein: CASSLGRLAGALLPSTDTQYF.

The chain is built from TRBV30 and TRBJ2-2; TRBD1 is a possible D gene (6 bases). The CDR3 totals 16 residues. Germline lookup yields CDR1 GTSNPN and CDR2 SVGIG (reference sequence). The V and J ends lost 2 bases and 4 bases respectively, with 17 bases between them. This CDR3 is CAWSPEDSRFTGELFF. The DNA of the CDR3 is TGTGCCTGGAGTCCGGAGGACAGCAGATTCACCGGGGAGCTGTTTTTT.

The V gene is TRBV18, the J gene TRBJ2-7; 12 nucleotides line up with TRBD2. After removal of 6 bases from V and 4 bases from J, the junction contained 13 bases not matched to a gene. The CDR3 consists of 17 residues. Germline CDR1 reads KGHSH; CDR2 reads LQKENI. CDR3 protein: CASSPGLAGGQGYEQYV. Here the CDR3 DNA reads TGTGCCAGCTCCCCCGGGCTAGCGGGGGGGCAGGGATACGAGCAGTACGTC.